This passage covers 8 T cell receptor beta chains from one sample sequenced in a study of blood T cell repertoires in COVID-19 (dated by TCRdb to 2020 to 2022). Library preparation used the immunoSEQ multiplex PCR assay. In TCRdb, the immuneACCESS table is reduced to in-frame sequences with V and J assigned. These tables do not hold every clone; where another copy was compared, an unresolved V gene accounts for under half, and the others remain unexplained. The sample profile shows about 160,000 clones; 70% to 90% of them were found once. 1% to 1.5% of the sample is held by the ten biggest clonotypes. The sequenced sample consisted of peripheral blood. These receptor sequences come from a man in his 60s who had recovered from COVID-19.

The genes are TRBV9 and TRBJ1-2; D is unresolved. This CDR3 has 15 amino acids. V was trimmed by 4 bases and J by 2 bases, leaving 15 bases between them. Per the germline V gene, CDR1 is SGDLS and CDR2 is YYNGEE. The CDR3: CASSPRLAVNYGYTF. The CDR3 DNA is TGTGCCAGCAGCCCCAGGCTGGCAGTAAACTATGGCTACACCTTC.

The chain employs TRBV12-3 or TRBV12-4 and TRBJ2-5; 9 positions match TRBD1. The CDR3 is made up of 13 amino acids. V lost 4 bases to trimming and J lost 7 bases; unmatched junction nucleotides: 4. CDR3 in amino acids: CASSWDREGTQYF. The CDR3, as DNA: TGTGCCAGCAGTTGGGACAGGGAGGGGACCCAGTACTTC.

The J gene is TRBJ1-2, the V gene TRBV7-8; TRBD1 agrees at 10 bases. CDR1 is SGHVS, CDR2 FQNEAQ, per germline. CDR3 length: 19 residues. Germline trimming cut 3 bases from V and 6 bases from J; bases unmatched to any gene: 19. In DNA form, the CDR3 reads TGTGCCAGCAGCTTTTTTTTATCGGGGACAGGGGCTCTGAAGGATGGCTACACCTTC. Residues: CASSFFLSGTGALKDGYTF.

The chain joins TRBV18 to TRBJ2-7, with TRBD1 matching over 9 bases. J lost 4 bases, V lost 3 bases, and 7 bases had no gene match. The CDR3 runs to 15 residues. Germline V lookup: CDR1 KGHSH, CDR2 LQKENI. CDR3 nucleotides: TGTGCCAGCTCACCGATGGGGGACAGGGAGTACGAGCAGTACTTC. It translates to CASSPMGDREYEQYF.

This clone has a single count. CDR3 coding DNA: TGTGCCACCAGCAGAGATTTGGGACAGGGGAGGGAGACCCAGTACTTC. It codes for CATSRDLGQGRETQYF. The rearrangement uses TRBV15 and TRBJ2-5; TRBD1 agrees at 10 bases. The germline gives CDR1 LNHNV, CDR2 YYDKDF (reference sequence). The V and J ends lost 0 bases and 5 bases, in that order; junction bases with no gene match: 6. The CDR3 is 16 amino acids.

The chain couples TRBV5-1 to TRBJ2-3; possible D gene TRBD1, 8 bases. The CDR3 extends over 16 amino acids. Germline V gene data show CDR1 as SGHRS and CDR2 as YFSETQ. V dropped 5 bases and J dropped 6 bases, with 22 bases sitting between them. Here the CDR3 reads CASSFTSTGEGDTQYF. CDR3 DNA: TGCGCCAGCAGTTTTACATCGACAGGGGAGGGCGATACGCAGTATTTT.

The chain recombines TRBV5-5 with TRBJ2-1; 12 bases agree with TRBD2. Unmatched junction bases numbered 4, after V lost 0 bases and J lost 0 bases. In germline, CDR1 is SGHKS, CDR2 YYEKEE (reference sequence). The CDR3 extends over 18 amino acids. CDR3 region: CASSLGLAGASSYNEQFF. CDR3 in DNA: TGTGCCAGCAGCTTGGGACTAGCGGGGGCGAGCTCCTACAATGAGCAGTTCTTC.

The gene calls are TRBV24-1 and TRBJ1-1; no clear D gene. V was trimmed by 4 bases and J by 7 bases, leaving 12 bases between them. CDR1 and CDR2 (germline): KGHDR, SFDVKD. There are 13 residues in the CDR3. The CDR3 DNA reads TGTGCCACCAGTGAGCCCATGACGGGTGAAGCTTTCTTT. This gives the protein CATSEPMTGEAFF.